The clone carrying this TCR beta chain was found a few times. The antigen is undetermined. Primers for the PCR totalled 60 Vbeta and 13 Jbeta. Data came from immunoSEQ multiplex PCR; TCRdb stores just in-frame clones and leaves some out. Found here are tens of thousands of clones, roughly 79% of them singletons; the top ten hold around 6%. Germline V gene data show CDR1 as SEHNR and CDR2 as FQNEAQ (reference sequence). The CDR3 runs 16 residues. Losses at the gene ends were 2 bases for V and 5 bases for J; bases not matched to a gene: 6. The data originate from a study of cytomegalovirus exposure and HLA in healthy donors. Study outcomes and limitations: Earlier analysis looked at TCR beta V segments, and most were productive about 90% or about 30% of the time. Immune exposure was documented only through CMV serostatus.

The chain links TRBV7-9 to TRBJ2-2, with TRBD2 matching over 9 bases. Source material: PBMCs. This TCR was sampled from a man in his forties or fifties in good health and CMV-seronegative. This CDR3 reads CASSLPSGGRTGELFF. For the CDR3, the DNA is TGTGCCAGCAGCTTACCCAGCGGGGGGCGGACCGGGGAGCTGTTTTTT.